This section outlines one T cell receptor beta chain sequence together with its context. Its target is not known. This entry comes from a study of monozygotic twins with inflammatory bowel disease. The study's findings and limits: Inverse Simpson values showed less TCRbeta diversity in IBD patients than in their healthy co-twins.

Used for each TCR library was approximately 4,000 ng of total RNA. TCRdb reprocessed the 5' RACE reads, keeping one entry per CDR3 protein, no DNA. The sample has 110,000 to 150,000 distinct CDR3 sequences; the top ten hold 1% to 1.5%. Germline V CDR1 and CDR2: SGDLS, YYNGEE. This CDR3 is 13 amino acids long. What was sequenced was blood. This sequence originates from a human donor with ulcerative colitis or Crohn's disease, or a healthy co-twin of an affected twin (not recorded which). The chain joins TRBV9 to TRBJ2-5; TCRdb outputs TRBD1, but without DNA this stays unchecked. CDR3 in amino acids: CASSRRQGETQYF.